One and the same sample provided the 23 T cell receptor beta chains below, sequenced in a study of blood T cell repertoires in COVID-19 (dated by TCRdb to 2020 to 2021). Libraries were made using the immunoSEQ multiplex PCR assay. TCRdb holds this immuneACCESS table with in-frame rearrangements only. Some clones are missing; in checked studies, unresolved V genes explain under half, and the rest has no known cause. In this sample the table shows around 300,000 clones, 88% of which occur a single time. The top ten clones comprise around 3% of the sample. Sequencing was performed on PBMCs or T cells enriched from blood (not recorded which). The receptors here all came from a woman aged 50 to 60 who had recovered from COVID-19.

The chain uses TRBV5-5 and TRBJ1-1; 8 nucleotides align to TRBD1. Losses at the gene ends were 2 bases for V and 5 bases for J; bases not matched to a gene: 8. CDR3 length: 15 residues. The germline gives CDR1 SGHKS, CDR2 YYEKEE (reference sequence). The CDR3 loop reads CASSFPLQGVTEAFF. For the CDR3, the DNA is TGTGCCAGCAGCTTCCCATTACAGGGGGTTACTGAAGCTTTCTTT.

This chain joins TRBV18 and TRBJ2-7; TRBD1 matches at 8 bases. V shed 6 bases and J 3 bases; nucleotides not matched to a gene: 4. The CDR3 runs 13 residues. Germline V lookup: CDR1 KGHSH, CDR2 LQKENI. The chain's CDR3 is CASSHRGSYEQYF. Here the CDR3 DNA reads TGTGCCAGCTCCCACAGGGGGAGCTACGAGCAGTACTTC. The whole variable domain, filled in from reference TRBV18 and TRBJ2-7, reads NAGVMQNPRHLVRRRGQEARLRCSPMKGHSHVYWYRQLPEEGLKFMVYLQKENIIDESGMPKERFSAEFPKEGPSILRIQQVVRGDSAAYFCASSHRGSYEQYFGPGTRLTVT.

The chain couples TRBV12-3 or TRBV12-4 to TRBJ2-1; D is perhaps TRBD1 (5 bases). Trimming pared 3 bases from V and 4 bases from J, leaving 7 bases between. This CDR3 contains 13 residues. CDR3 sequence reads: CASSFDSYNEQFF. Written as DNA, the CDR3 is TGTGCCAGCAGTTTCGACAGTTACAATGAGCAGTTCTTC.

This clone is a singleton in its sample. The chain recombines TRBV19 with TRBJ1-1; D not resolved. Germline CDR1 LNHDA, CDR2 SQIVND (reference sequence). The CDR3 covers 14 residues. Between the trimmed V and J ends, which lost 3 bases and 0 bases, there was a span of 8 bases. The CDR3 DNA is TGTGCCAGTAGTATGAGGGCAGTGAACACTGAAGCTTTCTTT. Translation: CASSMRAVNTEAFF. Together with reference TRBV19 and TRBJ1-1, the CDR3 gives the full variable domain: DGGITQSPKYLFRKEGQNVTLSCEQNLNHDAMYWYRQDPGQGLRLIYYSQIVNDFQKGDIAEGYSVSREKKESFPLTVTSAQKNPTAFYLCASSMRAVNTEAFFGQGTRLTVV.

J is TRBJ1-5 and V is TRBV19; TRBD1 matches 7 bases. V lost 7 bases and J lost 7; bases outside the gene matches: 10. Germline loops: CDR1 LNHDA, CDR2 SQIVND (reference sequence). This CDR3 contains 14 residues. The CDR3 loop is CASNDRTGGQPQHF. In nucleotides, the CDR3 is TGTGCCAGTAACGATAGGACAGGTGGGCAGCCCCAGCATTTT.

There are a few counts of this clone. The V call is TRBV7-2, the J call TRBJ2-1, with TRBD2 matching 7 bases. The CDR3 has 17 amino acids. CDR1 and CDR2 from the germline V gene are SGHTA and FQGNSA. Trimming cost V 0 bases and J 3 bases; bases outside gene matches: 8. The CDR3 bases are TGTGCCAGCAGCTTAGCGGGGGGAGGGAGTAGCTACAATGAGCAGTTCTTC. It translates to CASSLAGGGSSYNEQFF. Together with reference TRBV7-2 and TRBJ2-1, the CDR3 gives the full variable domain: GAGVSQSPSNKVTEKGKDVELRCDPISGHTALYWYRQSLGQGLEFLIYFQGNSAPDKSGLPSDRFSAERTGGSVSTLTIQRTQQEDSAVYLCASSLAGGGSSYNEQFFGPGTRLTVL.

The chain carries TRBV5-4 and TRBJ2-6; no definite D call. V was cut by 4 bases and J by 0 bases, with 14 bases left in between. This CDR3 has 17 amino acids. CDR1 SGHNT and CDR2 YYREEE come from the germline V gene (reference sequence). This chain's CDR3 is CASSPYLVTSGANVLTF. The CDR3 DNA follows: TGTGCCAGCAGCCCTTATTTAGTAACCTCTGGGGCCAACGTCCTGACTTTC. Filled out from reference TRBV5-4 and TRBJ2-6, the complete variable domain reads ETGVTQSPTHLIKTRGQQVTLRCSSQSGHNTVSWYQQALGQGPQFIFQYYREEENGRGNFPPRFSGLQFPNYSSELNVNALELDDSALYLCASSPYLVTSGANVLTFGAGSRLTVL.

CDR3 nucleotides: TGTGCCAGCAGCCCGGGAGGCCTCTCTGGAAACACCATATATTTT. The encoded protein is CASSPGGLSGNTIYF. J is TRBJ1-3 and V is TRBV5-4; D is ambiguous. Per the germline V gene, CDR1 is SGHNT and CDR2 is YYREEE (reference sequence). The CDR3 has 15 residues. V shed 4 bases and J shed 0 bases, with 11 bases lying between them.

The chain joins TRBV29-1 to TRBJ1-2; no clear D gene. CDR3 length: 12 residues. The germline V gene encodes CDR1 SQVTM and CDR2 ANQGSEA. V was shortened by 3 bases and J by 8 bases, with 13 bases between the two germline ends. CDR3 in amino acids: CSVESRPWGYTF. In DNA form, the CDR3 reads TGCAGCGTTGAGTCCAGGCCATGGGGCTACACCTTC.

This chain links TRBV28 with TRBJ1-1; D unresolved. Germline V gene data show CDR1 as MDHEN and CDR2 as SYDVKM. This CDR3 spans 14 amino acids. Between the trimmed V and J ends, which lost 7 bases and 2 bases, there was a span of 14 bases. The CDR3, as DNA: TGTGCCAGCACCCTGGGAGGGATTAACACTGAAGCTTTCTTT. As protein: CASTLGGINTEAFF.

The CDR3 loop reads CASSKGQGFYYEQYF. The CDR3 DNA is TGTGCCAGCTCCAAGGGACAGGGCTTTTACTACGAGCAGTACTTC. This chain joins TRBV9 and TRBJ2-7, with 9 nucleotides matching TRBD1. The CDR3 loop spans 15 amino acids. V lost 7 bases and J lost 3; bases outside the gene matches: 11. Germline V lookup: CDR1 SGDLS, CDR2 YYNGEE.

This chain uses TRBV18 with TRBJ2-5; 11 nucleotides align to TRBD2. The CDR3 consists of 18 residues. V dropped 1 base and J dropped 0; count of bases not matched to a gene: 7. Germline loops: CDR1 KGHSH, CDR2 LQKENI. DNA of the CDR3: TGTGCCAGCTCACCACTTCGGGGGACTAGCGGAAACCAAGAGACCCAGTACTTC. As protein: CASSPLRGTSGNQETQYF.

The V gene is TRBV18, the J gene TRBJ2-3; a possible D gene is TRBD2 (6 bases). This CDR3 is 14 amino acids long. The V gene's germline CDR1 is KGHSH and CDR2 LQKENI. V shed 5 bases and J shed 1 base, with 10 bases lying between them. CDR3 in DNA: TGTGCCAGCTCATTGTCTAGCGGCACAGATACGCAGTATTTT. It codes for CASSLSSGTDTQYF.

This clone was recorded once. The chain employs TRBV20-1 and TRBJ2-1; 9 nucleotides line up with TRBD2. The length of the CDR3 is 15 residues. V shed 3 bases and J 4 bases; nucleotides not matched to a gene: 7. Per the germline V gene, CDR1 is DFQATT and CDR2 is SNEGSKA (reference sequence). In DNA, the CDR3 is TGCAGTGCTAGTTCGTGGACTAGCGCTTACAATGAGCAGTTCTTC. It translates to CSASSWTSAYNEQFF.

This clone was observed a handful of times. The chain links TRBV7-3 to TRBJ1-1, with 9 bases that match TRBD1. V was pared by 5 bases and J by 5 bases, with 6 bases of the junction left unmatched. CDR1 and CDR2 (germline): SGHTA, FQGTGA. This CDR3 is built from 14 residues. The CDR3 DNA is TGTGCCAGCAGCCCTGGGACAGGGTCGACTGAAGCTTTCTTT. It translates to CASSPGTGSTEAFF.

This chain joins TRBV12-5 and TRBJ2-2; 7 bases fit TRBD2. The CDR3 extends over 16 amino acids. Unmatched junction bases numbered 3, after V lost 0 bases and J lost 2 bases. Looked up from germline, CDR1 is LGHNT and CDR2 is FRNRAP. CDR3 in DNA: TGTGCTAGTGGTTTGGTCACGGGGGGTAACACCGGGGAGCTGTTTTTT. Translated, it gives CASGLVTGGNTGELFF.

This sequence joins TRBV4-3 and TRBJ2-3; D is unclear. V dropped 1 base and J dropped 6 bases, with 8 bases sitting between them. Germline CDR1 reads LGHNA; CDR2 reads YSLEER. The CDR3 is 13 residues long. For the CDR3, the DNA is TGCGCCAGCAGCCAAGGACTCCCCGATACGCAGTATTTT. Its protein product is CASSQGLPDTQYF.

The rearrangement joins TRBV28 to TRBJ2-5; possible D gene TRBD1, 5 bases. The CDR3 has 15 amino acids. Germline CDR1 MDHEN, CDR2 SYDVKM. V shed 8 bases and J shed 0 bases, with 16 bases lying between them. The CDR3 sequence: CASATGGDYQETQYF. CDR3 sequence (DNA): TGTGCCAGCGCTACAGGTGGGGATTACCAAGAGACCCAGTACTTC.

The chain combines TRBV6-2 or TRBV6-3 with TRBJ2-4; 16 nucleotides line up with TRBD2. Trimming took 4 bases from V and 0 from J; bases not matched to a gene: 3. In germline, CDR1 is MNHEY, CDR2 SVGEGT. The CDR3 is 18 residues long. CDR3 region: CASSSGLAGGLAKNIQYF. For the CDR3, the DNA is TGTGCCAGCAGTTCGGGACTAGCGGGAGGGCTAGCCAAAAACATTCAGTACTTC.

The CDR3 reads CASSKGTSGTAGNEQFF. DNA for the CDR3: TGTGCCAGCAGCAAGGGGACTAGCGGGACCGCGGGCAATGAGCAGTTCTTC. The chain couples TRBV6-4 to TRBJ2-1; 13 nucleotides line up with TRBD2. The CDR3 covers 17 residues. CDR1 is MRHNA, CDR2 SNTAGT, per germline. The V segment lost 6 bases and the J segment 6 bases; nucleotides outside the gene matches: 11.

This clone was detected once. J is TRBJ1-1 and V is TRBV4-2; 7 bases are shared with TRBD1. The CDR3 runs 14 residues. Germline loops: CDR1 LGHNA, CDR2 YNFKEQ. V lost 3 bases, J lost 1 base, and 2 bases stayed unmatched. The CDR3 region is CASSQRTGNTEAFF. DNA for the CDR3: TGTGCCAGCAGCCAGCGGACAGGGAACACTGAAGCTTTCTTT.

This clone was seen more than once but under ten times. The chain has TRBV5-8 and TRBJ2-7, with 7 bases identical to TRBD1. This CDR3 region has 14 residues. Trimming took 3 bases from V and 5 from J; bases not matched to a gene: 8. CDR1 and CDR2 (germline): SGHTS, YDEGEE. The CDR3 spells CASSSDRFVNEQYF. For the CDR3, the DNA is TGTGCCAGCAGCTCGGACAGGTTCGTAAACGAGCAGTACTTC.

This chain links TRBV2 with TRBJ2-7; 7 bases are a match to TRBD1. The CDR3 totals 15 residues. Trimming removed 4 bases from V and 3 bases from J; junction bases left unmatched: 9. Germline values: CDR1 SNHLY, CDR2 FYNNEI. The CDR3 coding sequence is TGTGCCAGCAGTGCCTCGAGGCAGGGGGTCTACGAGCAGTACTTC. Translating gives CASSASRQGVYEQYF.